This is a list of T cell receptor beta chains from one sample in a study of human T cells and chemical hapten exposure. MiXCR, applied by TCRdb to the RACE reads, yields one record per CDR3 protein. The data show 95,000 or so distinct CDR3 sequences, roughly a tenth seen once. The sequenced sample was whole blood, obtained in connection with sensitization to the hapten diphenylcyclopropenone (DPC). These receptors were obtained from a man aged 40-49 years with alopecia areata. Some clones in this sample may be carry-over from other donors' samples. Each CDR3 is given with its conserved first and last residue.

J,V,CDR3
TRBJ2-1,TRBV6-6,CASSTLAGGDNEQFF
TRBJ2-3,TRBV10-3,CAISEQGTDTQYF
TRBJ2-1,TRBV5-5,CASSAYRGSYNEQFF
TRBJ1-4,TRBV5-1,CASSFGSLGTNEKLFF
TRBJ2-1,TRBV6-2/TRBV6-3,CASSHNEQFF
TRBJ2-6,TRBV4-3,CASSQDGGHLYSGANVLTF
TRBJ2-6,TRBV6-5,CASSQGYSGANVLTF
TRBJ2-1,TRBV27,CATTDQVRPYNEQFF
TRBJ2-7,TRBV29-1,CSVESASEQYF
TRBJ2-2,TRBV25-1,CASSEFGTPTGYTGELFF
TRBJ2-7,TRBV28,CASSQSGPLYEQYF
TRBJ2-5,TRBV5-1,CASSYRQAEETQYF
TRBJ2-2,TRBV7-2,CASYPHGATNTGELFF
TRBJ1-1,TRBV9,CASSVKDGRGEAFF
TRBJ1-2,TRBV5-1,CASRESQGGKGYTF
TRBJ1-6,TRBV28,CASSHRDFSYNSPLHF